What follows describes a single TCR beta chain. Its antigen is unknown. A read error may produce the germline difference seen at one junction end. The sample is drawn from a study of cytomegalovirus exposure and HLA in healthy donors. With 60 Vbeta and 13 Jbeta primers, the PCR was carried out. Here immunoSEQ multiplex PCR was the method, and the copy in TCRdb shows in-frame clones only, minus some. This table holds fewer than 200,000 clones, 80% to 90% found once. Per the germline V gene, CDR1 is SSHAT and CDR2 is FNYEAQ (reference sequence). This CDR3 contains 14 residues. Overall study results and limits: In vitro data verified three CMV-associated chains as specific for CMV antigens. An analysis that came later showed most CMV-associated TCR beta chains appearing HLA-restricted. Compared with the roughly 700-donor mean, an Asian-associated ancestry cluster reportedly had fewer N-insertions, according to a later analysis.

V gene TRBV7-7 combines with J gene TRBJ2-3; weak D call: TRBD2 (6 bases). The TCR sequence derives from a woman between 18 and 29 years old in good health and CMV-seronegative. Sequencing was performed on PBMCs. The CDR3 reads CASSPTRSADTQYF. CDR3 nucleotide sequence: TGTGCTAGCAGCCCGACTAGGTCCGCAGATACGCAGTATTTT.